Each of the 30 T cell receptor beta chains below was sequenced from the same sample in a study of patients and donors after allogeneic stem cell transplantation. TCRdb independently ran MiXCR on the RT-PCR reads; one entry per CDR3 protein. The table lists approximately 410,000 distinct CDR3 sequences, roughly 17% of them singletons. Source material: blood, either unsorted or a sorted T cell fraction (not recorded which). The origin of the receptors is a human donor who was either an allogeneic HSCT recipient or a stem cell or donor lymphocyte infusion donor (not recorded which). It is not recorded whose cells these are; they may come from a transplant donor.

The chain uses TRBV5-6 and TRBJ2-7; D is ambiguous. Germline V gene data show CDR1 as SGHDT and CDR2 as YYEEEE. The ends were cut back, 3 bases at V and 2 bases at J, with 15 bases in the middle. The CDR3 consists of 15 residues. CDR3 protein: CASSSLGFFTYEQYF. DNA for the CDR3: TGTGCCAGCAGCTCCCTTGGATTTTTTACCTACGAGCAGTACTTC.

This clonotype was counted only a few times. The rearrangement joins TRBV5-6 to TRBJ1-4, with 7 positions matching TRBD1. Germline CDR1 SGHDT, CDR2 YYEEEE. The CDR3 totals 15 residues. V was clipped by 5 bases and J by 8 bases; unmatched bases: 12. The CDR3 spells CASRGAGGSSEKLFF. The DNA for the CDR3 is TGTGCCAGCAGGGGTGCAGGGGGAAGTTCGGAAAAACTGTTTTTT.

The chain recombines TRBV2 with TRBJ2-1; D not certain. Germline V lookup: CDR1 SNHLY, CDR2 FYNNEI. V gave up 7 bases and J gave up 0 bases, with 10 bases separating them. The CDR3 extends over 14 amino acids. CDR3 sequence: CASTVYPSYNEQFF. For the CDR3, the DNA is TGTGCCAGCACCGTGTACCCCTCCTACAATGAGCAGTTCTTC.

CDR3 in DNA: TGCAGTGCCAGCACCGCGGGAGGGCGTCCAGATACGCAGTATTTT. Its protein product is CSASTAGGRPDTQYF. The V gene is TRBV20-1, the J gene TRBJ2-3; 9 positions match TRBD2. Germline CDR1 DFQATT, CDR2 SNEGSKA (reference sequence). The junction had 11 bases not matched to a gene; V was cut back by 6 bases and J by 4 bases. There are 15 residues in the CDR3.

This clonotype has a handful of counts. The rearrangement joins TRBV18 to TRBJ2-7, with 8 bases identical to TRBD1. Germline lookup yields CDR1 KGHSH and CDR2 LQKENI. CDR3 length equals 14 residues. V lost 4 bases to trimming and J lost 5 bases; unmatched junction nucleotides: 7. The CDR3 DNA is TGTGCCAGCTCACAACTCGACAGGGGCCACGAGCAGTACTTC. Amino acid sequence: CASSQLDRGHEQYF.

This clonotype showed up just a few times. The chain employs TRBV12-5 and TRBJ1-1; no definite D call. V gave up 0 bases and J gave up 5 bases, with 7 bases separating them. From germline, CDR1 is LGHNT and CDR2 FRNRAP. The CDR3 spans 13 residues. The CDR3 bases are TGTGCTAGTGGTTTGGTTGGGAGAACTGAAGCTTTCTTT. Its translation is CASGLVGRTEAFF.

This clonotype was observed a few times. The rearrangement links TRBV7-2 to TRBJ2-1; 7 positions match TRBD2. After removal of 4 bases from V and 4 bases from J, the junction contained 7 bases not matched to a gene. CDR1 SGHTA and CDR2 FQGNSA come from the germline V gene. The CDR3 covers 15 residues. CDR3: CASSSRRREYNEQFF. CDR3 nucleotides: TGTGCCAGCAGCTCCCGACGGCGGGAGTACAATGAGCAGTTCTTC.

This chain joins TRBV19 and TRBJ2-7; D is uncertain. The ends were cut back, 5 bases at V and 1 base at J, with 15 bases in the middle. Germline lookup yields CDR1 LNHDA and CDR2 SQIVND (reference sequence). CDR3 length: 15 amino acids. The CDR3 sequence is CASSWAADVSYEQYF. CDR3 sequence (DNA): TGTGCCAGTAGTTGGGCGGCGGACGTATCCTACGAGCAGTACTTC.

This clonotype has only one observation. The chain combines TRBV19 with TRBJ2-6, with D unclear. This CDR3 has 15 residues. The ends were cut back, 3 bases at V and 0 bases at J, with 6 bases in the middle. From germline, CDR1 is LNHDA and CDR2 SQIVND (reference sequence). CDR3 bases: TGTGCCAGTAGTATTCGGACCTCTGGGGCCAACGTCCTGACTTTC. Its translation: CASSIRTSGANVLTF.

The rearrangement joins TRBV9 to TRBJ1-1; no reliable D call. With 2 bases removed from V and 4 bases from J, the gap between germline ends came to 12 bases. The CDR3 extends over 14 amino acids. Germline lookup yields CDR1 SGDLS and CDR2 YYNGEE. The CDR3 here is CASSVGGRGTEAFF. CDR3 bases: TGTGCCAGCAGCGTGGGCGGGAGAGGCACTGAAGCTTTCTTT.

The CDR3 region has the DNA TGTGCCAGCAGTTTTACGGCTAGCGGGGCTAGGAATGAGCAGTTCTTC. Translation: CASSFTASGARNEQFF. The rearrangement joins TRBV12-3 or TRBV12-4 to TRBJ2-1; 9 nucleotides line up with TRBD2. The CDR3 runs 16 residues. V lost 3 bases, J lost 7 bases, and 10 bases stayed unmatched.

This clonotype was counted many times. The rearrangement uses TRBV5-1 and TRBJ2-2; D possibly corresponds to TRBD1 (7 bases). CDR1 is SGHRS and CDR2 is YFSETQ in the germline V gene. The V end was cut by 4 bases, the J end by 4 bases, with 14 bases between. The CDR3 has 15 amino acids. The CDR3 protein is CASSIRQGGTGELFF. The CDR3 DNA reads TGCGCCAGCAGCATACGACAGGGAGGCACCGGGGAGCTGTTTTTT.

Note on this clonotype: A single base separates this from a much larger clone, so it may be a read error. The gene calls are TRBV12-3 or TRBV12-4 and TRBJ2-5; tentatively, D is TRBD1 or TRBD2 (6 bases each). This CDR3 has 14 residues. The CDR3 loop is CASSLVRGGESQYF. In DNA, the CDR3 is TGTGCCAGCAGTTTAGTCAGGGGCGGGGAGAGCCAGTACTTC.

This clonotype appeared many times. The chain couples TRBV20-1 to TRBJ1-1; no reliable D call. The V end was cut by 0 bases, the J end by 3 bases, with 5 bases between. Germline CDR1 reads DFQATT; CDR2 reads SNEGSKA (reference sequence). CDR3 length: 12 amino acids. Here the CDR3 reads CSARDRYTEAFF. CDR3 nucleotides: TGCAGTGCTAGAGATCGGTACACTGAAGCTTTCTTT.

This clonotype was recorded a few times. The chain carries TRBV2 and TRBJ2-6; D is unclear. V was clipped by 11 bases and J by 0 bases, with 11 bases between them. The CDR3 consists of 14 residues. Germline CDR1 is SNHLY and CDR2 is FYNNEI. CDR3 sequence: CAGRRVSGANVLTF. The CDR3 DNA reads TGTGCCGGGCGGAGAGTCTCTGGGGCCAACGTCCTGACTTTC. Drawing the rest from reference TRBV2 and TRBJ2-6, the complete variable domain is EPEVTQTPSHQVTQMGQEVILRCVPISNHLYFYWYRQILGQKVEFLVSFYNNEISEKSEIFDDQFSVERPDGSNFTLKIRSTKLEDSAMYFCAGRRVSGANVLTFGAGSRLTVL.

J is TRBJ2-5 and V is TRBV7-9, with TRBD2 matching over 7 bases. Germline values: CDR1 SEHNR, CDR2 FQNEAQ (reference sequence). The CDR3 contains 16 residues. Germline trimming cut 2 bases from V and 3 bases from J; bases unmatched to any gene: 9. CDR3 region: CASSLPWGGREETQYF. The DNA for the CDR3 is TGTGCCAGCAGCTTACCCTGGGGAGGGAGGGAAGAGACCCAGTACTTC.

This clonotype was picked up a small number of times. Here the CDR3 DNA reads TGTGCCAGCAGGCCGGGACTAGGAAGCAATGAGCAGTTCTTC. Amino acids: CASRPGLGSNEQFF. This sequence joins TRBV27 and TRBJ2-1, with 8 bases identical to TRBD2. Germline trimming cut 6 bases from V and 6 bases from J; bases unmatched to any gene: 7. Germline loops: CDR1 MNHEY, CDR2 SMNVEV (reference sequence). The CDR3 loop spans 14 amino acids.

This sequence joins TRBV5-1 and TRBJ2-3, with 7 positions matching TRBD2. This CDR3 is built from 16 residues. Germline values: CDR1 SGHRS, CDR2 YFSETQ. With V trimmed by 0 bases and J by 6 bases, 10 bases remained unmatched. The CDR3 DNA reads TGCGCCAGCAGCTTGGGCTCTAGCGGAGGAGGGGATACGCAGTATTTT. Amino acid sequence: CASSLGSSGGGDTQYF.

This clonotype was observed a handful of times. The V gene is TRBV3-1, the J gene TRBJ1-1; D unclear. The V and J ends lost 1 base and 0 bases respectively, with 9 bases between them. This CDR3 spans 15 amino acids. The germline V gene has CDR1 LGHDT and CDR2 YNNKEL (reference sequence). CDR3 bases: TGTGCCAGCAGCCAAGCGGGCACTATGAACACTGAAGCTTTCTTT. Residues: CASSQAGTMNTEAFF.

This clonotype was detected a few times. The CDR3 protein is CASRPSATYEQYF. CDR3 nucleotides: TGTGCCAGCCGTCCTAGTGCTACCTACGAGCAGTACTTC. This rearrangement joins TRBV28 to TRBJ2-7, with D hard to call. Trimming stripped 8 bases from V and 2 bases from J, with 13 bases between. The CDR3 sequence is 13 residues long. Germline CDR1 is MDHEN and CDR2 is SYDVKM. Full variable domain (missing parts from reference TRBV28 and TRBJ2-7): DVKVTQSSRYLVKRTGEKVFLECVQDMDHENMFWYRQDPGLGLRLIYFSYDVKMKEKGDIPEGYSVSREKKERFSLILESASTNQTSMYLCASRPSATYEQYFGPGTRLTVT.

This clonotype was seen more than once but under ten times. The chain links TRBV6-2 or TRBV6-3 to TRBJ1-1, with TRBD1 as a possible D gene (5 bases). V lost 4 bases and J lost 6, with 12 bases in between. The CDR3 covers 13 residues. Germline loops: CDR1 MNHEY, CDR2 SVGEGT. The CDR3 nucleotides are TGTGCCAGCAGTTCCAACCTAGGGGCTGAAGCTTTCTTT. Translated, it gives CASSSNLGAEAFF.

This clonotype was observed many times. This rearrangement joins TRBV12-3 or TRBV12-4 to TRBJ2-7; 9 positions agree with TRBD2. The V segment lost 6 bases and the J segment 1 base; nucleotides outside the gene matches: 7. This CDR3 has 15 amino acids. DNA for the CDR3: TGTGCCAGCAGACCTGCGGGGGGGATATCCTACGAGCAGTACTTC. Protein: CASRPAGGISYEQYF.

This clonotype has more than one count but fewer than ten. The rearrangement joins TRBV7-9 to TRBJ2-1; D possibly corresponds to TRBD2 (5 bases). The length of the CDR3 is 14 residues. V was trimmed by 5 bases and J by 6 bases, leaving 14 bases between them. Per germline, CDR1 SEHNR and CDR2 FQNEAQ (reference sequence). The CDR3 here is CASSPGLATNEQFF. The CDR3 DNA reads TGTGCCAGCAGCCCCGGACTGGCAACCAATGAGCAGTTCTTC.

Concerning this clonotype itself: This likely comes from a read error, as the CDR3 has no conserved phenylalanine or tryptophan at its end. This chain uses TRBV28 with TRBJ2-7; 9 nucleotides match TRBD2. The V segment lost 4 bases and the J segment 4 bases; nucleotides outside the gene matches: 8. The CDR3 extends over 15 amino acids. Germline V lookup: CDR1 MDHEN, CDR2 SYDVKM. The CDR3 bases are TGTGCCAGCAGTTCGGGACTAGCAATTCGGTACGAGCAGTACTTG. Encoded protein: CASSSGLAIRYEQYL.

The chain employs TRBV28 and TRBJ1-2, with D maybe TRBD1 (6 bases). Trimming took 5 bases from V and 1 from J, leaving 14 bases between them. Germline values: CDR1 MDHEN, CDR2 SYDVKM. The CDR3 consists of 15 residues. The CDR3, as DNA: TGTGCCAGCAGTCTTAGGGGGTTAAATAACTATGGCTACACCTTC. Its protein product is CASSLRGLNNYGYTF.

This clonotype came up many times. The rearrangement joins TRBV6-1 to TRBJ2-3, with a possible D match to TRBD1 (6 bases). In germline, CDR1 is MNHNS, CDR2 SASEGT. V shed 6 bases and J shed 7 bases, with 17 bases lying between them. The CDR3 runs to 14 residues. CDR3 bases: TGTGCCAGCAGACGATTACTACAGGGAAATACGCAGTATTTT. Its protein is CASRRLLQGNTQYF.

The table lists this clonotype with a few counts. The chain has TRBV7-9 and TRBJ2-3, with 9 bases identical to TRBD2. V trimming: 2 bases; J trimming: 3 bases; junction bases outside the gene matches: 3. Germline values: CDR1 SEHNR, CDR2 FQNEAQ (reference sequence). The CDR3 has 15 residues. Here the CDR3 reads CASSLLAGRTDTQYF. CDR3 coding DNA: TGTGCCAGCAGCTTACTAGCGGGGAGAACAGATACGCAGTATTTT.

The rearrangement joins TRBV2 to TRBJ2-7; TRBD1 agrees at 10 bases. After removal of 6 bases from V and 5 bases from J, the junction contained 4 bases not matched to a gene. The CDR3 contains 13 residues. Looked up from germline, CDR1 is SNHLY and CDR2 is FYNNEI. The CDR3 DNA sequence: TGTGCCAGCAGAGGGACAGGGGATGACGAGCAGTACTTC. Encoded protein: CASRGTGDDEQYF.

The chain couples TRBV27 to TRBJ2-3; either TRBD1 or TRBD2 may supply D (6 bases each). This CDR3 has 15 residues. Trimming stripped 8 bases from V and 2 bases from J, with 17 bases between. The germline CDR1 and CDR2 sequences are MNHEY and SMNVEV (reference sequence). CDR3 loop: CASGGSGDLTDTQYF. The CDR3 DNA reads TGTGCCAGCGGGGGGTCAGGGGACCTCACAGATACGCAGTATTTT.

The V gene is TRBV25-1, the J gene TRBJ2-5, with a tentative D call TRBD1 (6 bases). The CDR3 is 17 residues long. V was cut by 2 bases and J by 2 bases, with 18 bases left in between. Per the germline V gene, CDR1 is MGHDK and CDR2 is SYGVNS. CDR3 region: CASSEVGLGGPQETQYF. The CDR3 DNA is TGTGCCAGCAGTGAAGTAGGTCTTGGGGGCCCGCAAGAGACCCAGTACTTC.